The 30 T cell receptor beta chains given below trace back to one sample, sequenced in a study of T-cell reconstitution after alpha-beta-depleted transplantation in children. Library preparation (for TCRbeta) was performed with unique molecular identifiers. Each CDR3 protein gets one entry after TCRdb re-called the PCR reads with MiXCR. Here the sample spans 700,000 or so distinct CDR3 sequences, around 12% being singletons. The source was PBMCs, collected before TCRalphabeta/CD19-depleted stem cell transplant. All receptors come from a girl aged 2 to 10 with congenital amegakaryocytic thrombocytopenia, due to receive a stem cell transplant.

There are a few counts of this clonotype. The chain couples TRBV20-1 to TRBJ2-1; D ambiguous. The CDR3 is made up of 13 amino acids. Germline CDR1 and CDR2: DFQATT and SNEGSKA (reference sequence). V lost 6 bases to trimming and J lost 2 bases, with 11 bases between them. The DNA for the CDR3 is TGCAGTGCCTCGGGCCTCCCCTACAATGAGCAGTTCTTC. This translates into CSASGLPYNEQFF.

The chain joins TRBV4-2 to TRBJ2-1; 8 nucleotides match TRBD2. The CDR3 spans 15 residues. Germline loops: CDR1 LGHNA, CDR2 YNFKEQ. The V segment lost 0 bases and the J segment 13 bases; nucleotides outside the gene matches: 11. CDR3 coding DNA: TGTGCCAGCAGCCAAGAGTGGAGCGGGAGAAGCGAACAGTTCTTC. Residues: CASSQEWSGRSEQFF.

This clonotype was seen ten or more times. The CDR3 DNA reads TGCGCCAGCAGCCCGGGACCCCAGTCCAACGAGCAGTACTTC. Its protein is CASSPGPQSNEQYF. This chain uses TRBV5-1 with TRBJ2-7; D could derive from TRBD1 or TRBD2 (5 bases each). CDR3 length: 14 amino acids. The germline V and J ends were trimmed by 4 bases and 5 bases, with 16 bases remaining between them. Germline assignment: CDR1 SGHRS and CDR2 YFSETQ.

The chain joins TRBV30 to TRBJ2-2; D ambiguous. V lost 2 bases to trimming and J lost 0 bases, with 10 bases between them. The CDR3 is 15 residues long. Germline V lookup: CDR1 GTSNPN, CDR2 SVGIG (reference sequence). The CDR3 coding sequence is TGTGCCTGGAGTCGAGAAAACGCGAACACCGGGGAGCTGTTTTTT. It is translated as CAWSRENANTGELFF.

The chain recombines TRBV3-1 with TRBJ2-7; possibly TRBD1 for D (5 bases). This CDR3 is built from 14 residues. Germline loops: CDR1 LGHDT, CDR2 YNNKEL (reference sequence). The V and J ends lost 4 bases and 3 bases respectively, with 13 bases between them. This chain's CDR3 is CASSRGHGGYEQYF. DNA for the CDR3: TGTGCCAGCAGCCGAGGACACGGCGGCTACGAGCAGTACTTC.

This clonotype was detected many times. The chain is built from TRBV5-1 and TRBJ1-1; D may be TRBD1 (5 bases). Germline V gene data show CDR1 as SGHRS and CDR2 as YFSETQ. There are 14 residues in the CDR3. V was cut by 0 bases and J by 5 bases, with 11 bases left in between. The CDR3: CASSLGLGPTEAFF. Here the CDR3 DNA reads TGCGCCAGCAGCTTGGGCTTGGGGCCAACTGAAGCTTTCTTT.

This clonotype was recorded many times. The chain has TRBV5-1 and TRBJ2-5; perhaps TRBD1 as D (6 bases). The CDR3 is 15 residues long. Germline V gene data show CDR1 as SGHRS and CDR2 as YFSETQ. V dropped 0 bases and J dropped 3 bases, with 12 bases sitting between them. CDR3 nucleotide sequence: TGCGCCAGCAGCTTGGTAAAGGGGGTAGAAGAGACCCAGTACTTC. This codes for CASSLVKGVEETQYF.

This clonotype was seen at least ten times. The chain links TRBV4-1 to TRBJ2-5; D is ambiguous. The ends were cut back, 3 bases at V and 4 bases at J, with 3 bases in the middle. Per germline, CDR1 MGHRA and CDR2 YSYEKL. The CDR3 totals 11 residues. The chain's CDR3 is CASSHIETQYF. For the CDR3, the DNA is TGCGCCAGCAGCCACATAGAGACCCAGTACTTC.

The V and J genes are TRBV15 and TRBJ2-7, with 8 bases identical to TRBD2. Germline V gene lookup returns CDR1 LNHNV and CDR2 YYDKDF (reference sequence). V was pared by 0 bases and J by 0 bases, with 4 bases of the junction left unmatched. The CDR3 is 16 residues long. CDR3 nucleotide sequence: TGTGCCACCAGCAGAGATAGCGGGGCAAGCTCCTACGAGCAGTACTTC. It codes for CATSRDSGASSYEQYF.

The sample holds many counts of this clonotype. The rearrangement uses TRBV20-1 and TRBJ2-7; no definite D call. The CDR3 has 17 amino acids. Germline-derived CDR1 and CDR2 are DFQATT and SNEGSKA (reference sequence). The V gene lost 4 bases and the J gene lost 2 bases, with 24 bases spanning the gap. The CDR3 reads CSANPEVRHSFPYEQYF. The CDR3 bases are TGCAGTGCTAATCCAGAAGTTAGGCACTCCTTTCCCTACGAGCAGTACTTC.

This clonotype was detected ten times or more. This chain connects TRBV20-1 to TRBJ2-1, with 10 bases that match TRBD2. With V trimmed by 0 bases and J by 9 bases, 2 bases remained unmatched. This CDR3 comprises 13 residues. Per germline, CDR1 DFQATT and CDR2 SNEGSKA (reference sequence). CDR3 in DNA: TGCAGTGCTAGAGAGCTAGCGGGAGTTGAGCAGTTCTTC. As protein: CSARELAGVEQFF.

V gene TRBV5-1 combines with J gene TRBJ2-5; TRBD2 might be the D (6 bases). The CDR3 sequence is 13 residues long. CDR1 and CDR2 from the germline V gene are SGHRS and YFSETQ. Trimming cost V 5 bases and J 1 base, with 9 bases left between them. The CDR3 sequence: CASSGGTQETQYF. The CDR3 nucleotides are TGCGCCAGCAGTGGGGGGACCCAAGAGACCCAGTACTTC.

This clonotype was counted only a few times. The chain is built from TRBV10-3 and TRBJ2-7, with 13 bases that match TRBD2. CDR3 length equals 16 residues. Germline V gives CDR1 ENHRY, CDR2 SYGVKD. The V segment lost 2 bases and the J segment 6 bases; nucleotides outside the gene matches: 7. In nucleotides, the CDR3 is TGTGCCATCAGTGAGCCGCGGACTAGCGGGAGAAGCGAGCAGTACTTC. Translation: CAISEPRTSGRSEQYF.

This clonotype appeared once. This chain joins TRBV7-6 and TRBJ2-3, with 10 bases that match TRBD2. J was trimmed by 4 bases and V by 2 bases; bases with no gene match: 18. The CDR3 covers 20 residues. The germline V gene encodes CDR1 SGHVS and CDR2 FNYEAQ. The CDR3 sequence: CASSLNAGWGASGSADTQYF. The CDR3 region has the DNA TGTGCCAGCAGCTTAAATGCAGGATGGGGGGCTAGCGGGAGTGCAGATACGCAGTATTTT.

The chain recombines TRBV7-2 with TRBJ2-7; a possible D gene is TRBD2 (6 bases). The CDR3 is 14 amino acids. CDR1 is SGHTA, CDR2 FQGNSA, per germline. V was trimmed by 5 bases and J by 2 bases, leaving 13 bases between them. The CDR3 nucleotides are TGTGCCAGCAGCCCCGCGGGGCATACCTACGAGCAGTACTTC. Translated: CASSPAGHTYEQYF.

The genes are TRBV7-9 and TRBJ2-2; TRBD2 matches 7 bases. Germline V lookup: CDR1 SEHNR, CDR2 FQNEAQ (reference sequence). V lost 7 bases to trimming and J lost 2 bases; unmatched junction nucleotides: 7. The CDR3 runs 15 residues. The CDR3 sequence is CASNTGGGNTGELFF. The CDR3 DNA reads TGTGCCAGCAACACGGGGGGAGGAAACACCGGGGAGCTGTTTTTT.

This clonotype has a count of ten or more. The CDR3 DNA reads TGTGCCAGCAGTGAGTTTTACTACGAGCAGTACTTC. Its protein product is CASSEFYYEQYF. The V and J genes are TRBV2 and TRBJ2-7, with D hard to call. V lost 3 bases to trimming and J lost 3 bases, with 6 bases between them. The CDR3 has 12 residues. Germline values: CDR1 SNHLY, CDR2 FYNNEI.

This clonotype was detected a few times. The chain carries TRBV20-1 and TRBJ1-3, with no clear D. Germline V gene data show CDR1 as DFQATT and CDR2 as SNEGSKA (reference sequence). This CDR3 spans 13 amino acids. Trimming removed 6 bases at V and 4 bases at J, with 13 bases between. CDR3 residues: CSARTDLGNTIYF. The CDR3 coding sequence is TGCAGTGCGAGGACGGATCTCGGAAACACCATATATTTT.

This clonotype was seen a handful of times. The CDR3: CASGLGLAPAYEQYF. CDR3 bases: TGTGCTAGTGGTTTGGGACTAGCGCCAGCCTACGAGCAGTACTTC. The rearrangement links TRBV12-5 to TRBJ2-7; 8 positions agree with TRBD2. V shed 1 base, J shed 2 bases, and the junction held 4 bases outside the gene matches. Germline V lookup: CDR1 LGHNT, CDR2 FRNRAP. This CDR3 is built from 15 residues.

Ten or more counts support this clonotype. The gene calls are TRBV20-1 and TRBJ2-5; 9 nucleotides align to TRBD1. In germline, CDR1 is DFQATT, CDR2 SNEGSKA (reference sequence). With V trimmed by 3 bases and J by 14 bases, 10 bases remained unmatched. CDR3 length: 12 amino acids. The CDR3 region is CSARTGTGPSYF. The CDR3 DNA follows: TGCAGTGCTAGGACCGGGACAGGGCCTTCCTACTTC.

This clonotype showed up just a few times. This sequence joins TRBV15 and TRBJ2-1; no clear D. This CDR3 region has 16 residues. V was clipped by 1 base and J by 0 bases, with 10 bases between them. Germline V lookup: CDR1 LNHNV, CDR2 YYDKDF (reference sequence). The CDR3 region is CATSRGGTGSYNEQFF. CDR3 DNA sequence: TGTGCCACCAGCAGAGGCGGAACGGGCTCCTACAATGAGCAGTTCTTC.

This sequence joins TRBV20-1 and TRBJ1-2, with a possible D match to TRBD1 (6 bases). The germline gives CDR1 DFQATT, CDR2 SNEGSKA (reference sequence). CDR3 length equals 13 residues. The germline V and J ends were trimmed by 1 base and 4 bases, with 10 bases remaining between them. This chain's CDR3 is CSARGGPFYGYTF. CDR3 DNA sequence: TGCAGTGCTAGAGGGGGGCCTTTCTATGGCTACACCTTC.

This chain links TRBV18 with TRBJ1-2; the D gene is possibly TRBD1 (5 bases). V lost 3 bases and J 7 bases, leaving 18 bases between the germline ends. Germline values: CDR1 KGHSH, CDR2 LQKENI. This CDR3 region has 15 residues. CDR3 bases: TGTGCCAGCTCACCCTTCGATGCCAGGGAGGTTGGCTACACCTTC. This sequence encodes CASSPFDAREVGYTF. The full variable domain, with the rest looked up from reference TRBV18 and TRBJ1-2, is NAGVMQNPRHLVRRRGQEARLRCSPMKGHSHVYWYRQLPEEGLKFMVYLQKENIIDESGMPKERFSAEFPKEGPSILRIQQVVRGDSAAYFCASSPFDAREVGYTFGSGTRLTVV.

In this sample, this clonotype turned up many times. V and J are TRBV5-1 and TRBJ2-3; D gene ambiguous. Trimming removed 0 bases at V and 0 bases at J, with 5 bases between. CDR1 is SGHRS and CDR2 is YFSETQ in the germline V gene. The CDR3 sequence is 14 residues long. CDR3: CASSLDQSTDTQYF. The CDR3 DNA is TGCGCCAGCAGCTTGGACCAGAGCACAGATACGCAGTATTTT. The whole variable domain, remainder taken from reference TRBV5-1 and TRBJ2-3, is KAGVTQTPRYLIKTRGQQVTLSCSPISGHRSVSWYQQTPGQGLQFLFEYFSETQRNKGNFPGRFSGRQFSNSRSEMNVSTLELGDSALYLCASSLDQSTDTQYFGPGTRLTVL.

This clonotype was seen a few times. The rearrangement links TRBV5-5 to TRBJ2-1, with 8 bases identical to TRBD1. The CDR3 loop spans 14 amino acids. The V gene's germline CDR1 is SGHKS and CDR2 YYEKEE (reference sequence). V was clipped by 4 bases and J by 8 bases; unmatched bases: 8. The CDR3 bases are TGTGCCAGCAGCCAGCGGACAGGGAAAGATGAGCAGTTCTTC. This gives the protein CASSQRTGKDEQFF.

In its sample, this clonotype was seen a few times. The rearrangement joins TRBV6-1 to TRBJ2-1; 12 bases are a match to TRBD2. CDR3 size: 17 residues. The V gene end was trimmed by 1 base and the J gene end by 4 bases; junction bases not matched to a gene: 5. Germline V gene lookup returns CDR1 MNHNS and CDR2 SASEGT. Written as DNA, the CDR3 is TGTGCCAGCAGTGAAGGGACTAGCGGGGAACTGTACAATGAGCAGTTCTTC. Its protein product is CASSEGTSGELYNEQFF.

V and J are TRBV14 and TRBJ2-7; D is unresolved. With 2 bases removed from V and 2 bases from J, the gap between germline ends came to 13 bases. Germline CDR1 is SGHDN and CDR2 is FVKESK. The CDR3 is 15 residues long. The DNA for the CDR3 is TGTGCCAGCAGCCAAACCATCCAAAACCCCTACGAGCAGTACTTC. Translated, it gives CASSQTIQNPYEQYF. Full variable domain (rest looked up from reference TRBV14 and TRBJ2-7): EAGVTQFPSHSVIEKGQTVTLRCDPISGHDNLYWYRRVMGKEIKFLLHFVKESKQDESGMPNNRFLAERTGGTYSTLKVQPAELEDSGVYFCASSQTIQNPYEQYFGPGTRLTVT.

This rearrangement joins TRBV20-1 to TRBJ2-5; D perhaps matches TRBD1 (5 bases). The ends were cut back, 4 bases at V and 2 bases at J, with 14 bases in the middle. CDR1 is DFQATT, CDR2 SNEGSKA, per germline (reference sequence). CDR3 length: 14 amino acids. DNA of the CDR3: TGCAGTGCTACCCGTAGGGGAAGGCAAGAGACCCAGTACTTC. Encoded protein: CSATRRGRQETQYF.

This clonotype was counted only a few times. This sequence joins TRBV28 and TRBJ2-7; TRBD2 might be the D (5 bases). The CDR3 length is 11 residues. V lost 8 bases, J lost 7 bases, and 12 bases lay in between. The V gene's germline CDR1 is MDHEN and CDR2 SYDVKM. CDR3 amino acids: CASGPPGEQYF. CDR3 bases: TGTGCCAGCGGCCCCCCGGGGGAGCAGTACTTC.

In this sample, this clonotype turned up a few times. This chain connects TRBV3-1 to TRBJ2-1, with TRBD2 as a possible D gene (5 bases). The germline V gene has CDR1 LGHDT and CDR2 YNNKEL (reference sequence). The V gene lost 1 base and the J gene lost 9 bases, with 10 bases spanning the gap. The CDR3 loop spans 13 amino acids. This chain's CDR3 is CASSQVAAGEQFF. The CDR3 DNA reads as TGTGCCAGCAGCCAAGTCGCCGCGGGTGAGCAGTTCTTC.